The source of this T cell receptor (beta chain) is a study of cytomegalovirus exposure and HLA in healthy donors. Whole-study findings and limits: The study listed about 150 cytomegalovirus-associated TCR beta chains.

Regarding this clone: Antigen: not known.

Trimming took 6 bases from V and 0 from J; bases not matched to a gene: 8. The germline CDR1 and CDR2 sequences are MDHEN and SYDVKM. CDR3 length: 17 residues. All the people who gave samples were healthy bone marrow donors. The PCR ran on 60 Vbeta and 13 Jbeta primers. Assay: immunoSEQ multiplex PCR; the TCRdb copy retains only in-frame clones and omits some. Of around 150,000 clones in the sample, around three quarters were seen once. The chain uses TRBV28 and TRBJ1-6, with 7 bases aligning to TRBD1. The sequenced sample was PBMCs. This receptor was taken from a man aged 40-49 years in good health and CMV-seropositive. CDR3 DNA sequence: TGTGCCAGCAGCCTCGACAGGGTTCTCTCCTATAATTCACCCCTCCACTTT. Translating gives CASSLDRVLSYNSPLHF.